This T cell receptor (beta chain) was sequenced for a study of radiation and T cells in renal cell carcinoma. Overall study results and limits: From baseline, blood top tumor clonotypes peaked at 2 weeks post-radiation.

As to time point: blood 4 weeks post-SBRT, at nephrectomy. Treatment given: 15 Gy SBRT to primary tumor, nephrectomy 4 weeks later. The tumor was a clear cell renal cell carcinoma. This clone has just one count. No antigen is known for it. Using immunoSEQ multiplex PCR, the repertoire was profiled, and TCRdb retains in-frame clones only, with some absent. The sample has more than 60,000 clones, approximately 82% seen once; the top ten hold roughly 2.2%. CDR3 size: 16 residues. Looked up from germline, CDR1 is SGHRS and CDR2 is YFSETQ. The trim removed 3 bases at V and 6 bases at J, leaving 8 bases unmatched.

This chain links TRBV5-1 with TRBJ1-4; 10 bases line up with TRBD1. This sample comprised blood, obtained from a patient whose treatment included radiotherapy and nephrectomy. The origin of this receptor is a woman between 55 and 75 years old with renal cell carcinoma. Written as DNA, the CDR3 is TGCGCCAGCAGCTCCGACACGGGACAGGGGTATGAAAAACTGTTTTTT. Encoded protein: CASSSDTGQGYEKLFF.